The clone carrying this T cell receptor (beta chain) was seen just once. Repertoires were generated with immunoSEQ multiplex PCR, while TCRdb's copy carries only in-frame clones and drops some. Among over 450,000 clones listed, more than 75% were seen once. The sample originates from a study of shared T cell receptors in the human thymus. Per the germline V gene, CDR1 is LNHDA and CDR2 is SQIVND (reference sequence). CDR3 length: 15 residues. J was trimmed by 8 bases and V by 4 bases; bases with no gene match: 8. This sample was shared with a second study, whose subject was human thymus T cells.

V gene TRBV19 combines with J gene TRBJ2-2; 9 positions match TRBD2. Sample: thymocytes. The origin of this receptor is a boy under three years old with a congenital heart defect. Here the CDR3 reads CASSNGTSRTGELFF. CDR3 coding DNA: TGTGCCAGTAGTAATGGGACTAGCAGGACTGGGGAGCTGTTTTTT.